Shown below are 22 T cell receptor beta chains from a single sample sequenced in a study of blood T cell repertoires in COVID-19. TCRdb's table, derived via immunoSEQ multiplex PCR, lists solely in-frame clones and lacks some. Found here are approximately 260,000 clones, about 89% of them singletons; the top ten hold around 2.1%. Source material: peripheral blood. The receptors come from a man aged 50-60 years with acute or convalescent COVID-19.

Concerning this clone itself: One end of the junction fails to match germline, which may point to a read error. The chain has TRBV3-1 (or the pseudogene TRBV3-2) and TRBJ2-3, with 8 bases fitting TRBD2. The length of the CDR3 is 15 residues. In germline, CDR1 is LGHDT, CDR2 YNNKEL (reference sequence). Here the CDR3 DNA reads TGTGCCAGCAGCCAAGAAAGGCTAGCGGGCCCCACAAGGAATTTT. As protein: CASSQERLAGPTRNF.

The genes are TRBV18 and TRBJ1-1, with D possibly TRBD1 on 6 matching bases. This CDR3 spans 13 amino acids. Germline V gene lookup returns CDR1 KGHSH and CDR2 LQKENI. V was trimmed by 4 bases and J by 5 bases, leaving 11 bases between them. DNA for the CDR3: TGTGCCAGCTCACGGGACATTCGGACTGAAGCTTTCTTT. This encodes CASSRDIRTEAFF.

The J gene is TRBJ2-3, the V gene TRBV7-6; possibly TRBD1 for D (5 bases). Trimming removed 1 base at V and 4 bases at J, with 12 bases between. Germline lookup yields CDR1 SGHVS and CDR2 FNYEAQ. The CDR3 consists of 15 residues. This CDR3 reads CASSLVAGSADTQYF. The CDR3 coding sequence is TGTGCCAGCAGCTTAGTAGCAGGGTCGGCAGATACGCAGTATTTT.

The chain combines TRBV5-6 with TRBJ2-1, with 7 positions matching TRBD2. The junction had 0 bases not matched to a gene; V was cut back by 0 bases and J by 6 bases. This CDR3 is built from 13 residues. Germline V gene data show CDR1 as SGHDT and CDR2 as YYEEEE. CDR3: CASSLAGGNEQFF. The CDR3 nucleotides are TGTGCCAGCAGCTTGGCGGGGGGCAATGAGCAGTTCTTC. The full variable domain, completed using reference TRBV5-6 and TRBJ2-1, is DAGVTQSPTHLIKTRGQQVTLRCSPKSGHDTVSWYQQALGQGPQFIFQYYEEEERQRGNFPDRFSGHQFPNYSSELNVNALLLGDSALYLCASSLAGGNEQFFGPGTRLTVL.

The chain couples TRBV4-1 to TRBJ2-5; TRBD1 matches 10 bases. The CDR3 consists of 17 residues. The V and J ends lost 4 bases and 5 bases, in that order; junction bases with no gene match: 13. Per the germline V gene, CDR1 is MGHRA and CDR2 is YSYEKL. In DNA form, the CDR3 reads TGCGCCAGCAGCCCTCAACCCACGCGGGGACAGGGGGAGACCCAGTACTTC. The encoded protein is CASSPQPTRGQGETQYF.

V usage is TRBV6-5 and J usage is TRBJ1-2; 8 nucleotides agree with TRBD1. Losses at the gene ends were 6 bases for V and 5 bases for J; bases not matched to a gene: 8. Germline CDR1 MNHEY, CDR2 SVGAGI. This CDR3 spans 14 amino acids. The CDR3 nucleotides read TGTGCCAGCAGGTCGCCAGGGGGCGGGTATGGCTACACCTTC. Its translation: CASRSPGGGYGYTF.

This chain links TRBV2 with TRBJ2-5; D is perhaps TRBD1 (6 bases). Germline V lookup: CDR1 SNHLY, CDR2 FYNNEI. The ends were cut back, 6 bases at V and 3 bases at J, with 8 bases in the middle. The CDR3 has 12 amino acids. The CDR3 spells CASREGEETQYF. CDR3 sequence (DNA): TGTGCCAGCAGAGAGGGGGAAGAGACCCAGTACTTC.

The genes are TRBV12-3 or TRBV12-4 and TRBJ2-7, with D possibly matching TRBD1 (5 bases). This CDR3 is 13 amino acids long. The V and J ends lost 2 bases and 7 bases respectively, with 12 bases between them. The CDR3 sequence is CASSLQGKGEQYF. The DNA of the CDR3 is TGTGCCAGCAGTTTACAGGGAAAAGGGGAGCAGTACTTC.

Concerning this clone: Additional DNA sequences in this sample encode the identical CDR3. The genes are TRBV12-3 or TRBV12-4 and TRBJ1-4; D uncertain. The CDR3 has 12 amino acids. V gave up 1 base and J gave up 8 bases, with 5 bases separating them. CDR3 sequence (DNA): TGTGCCAGCAGTTTAGGCAGGGAAAAACTGTTTTTT. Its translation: CASSLGREKLFF.

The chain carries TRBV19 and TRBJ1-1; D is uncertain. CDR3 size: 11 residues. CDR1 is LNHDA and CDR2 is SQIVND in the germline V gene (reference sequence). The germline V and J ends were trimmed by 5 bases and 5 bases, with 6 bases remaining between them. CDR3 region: CASSRGTEAFF. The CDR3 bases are TGTGCCAGTAGTCGGGGAACTGAAGCTTTCTTT.

CDR3 DNA sequence: TGTGCCAGCAGTGCCAGGCTAGCGGGGGCTGGAGATACGCAGTATTTT. Amino acids: CASSARLAGAGDTQYF. The chain links TRBV2 to TRBJ2-3; TRBD2 aligns across 10 bases. The CDR3 has 16 residues. Germline CDR1 is SNHLY and CDR2 is FYNNEI. The ends lost 4 bases at V and 5 bases at J; junction bases unmatched: 9.

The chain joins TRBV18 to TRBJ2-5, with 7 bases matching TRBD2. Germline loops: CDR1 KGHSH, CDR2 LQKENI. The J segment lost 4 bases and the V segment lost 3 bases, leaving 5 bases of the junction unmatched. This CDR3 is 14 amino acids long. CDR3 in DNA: TGTGCCAGCTCACCGCTAGGGGAGGGAGAGACCCAGTACTTC. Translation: CASSPLGEGETQYF.

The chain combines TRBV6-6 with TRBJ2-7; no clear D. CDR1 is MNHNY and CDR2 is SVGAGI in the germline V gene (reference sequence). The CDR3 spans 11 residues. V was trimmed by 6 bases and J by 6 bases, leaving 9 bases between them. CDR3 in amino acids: CASRSVIEQYF. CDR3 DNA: TGTGCCAGCAGGAGCGTCATCGAGCAGTACTTC.

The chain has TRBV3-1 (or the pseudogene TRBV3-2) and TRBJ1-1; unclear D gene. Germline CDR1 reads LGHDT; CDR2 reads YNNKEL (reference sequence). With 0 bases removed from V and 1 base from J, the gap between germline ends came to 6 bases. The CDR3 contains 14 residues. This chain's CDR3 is CASSQDHGNTEAFF. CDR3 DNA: TGTGCCAGCAGCCAAGATCACGGGAACACTGAAGCTTTCTTT.

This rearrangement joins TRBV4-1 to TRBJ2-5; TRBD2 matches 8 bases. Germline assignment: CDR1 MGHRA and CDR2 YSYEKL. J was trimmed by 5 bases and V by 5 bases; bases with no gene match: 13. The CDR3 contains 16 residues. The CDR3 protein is CASSWGRSGGEETQYF. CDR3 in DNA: TGCGCCAGCAGCTGGGGGAGGAGCGGGGGAGAGGAGACCCAGTACTTC.

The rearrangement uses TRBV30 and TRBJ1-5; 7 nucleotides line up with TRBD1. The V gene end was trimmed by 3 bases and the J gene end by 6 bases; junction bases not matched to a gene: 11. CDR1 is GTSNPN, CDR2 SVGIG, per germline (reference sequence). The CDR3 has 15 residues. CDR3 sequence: CAWSPGQVAFQPQHF. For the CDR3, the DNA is TGTGCCTGGAGCCCTGGACAGGTTGCATTTCAGCCCCAGCATTTT.

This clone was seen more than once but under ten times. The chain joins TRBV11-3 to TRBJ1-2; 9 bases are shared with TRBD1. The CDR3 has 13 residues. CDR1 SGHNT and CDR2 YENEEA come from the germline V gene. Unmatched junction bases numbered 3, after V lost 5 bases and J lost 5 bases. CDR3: CASSTGTGYGYTF. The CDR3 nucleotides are TGTGCCAGCAGCACCGGGACAGGGTATGGCTACACCTTC.

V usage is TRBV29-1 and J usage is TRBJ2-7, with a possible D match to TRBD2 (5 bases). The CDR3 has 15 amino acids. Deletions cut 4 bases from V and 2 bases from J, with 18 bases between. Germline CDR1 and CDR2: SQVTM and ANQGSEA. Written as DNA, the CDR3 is TGCAGCGTTGCCCCGACGAGGGATGTTACCTACGAGCAGTACTTC. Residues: CSVAPTRDVTYEQYF.

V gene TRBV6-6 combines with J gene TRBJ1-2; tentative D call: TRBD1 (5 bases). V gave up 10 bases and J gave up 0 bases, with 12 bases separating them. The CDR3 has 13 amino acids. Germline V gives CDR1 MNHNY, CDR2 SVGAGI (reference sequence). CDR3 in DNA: TGTGCCACCGAACAGGTTTCTAACTATGGCTACACCTTC. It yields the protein CATEQVSNYGYTF.

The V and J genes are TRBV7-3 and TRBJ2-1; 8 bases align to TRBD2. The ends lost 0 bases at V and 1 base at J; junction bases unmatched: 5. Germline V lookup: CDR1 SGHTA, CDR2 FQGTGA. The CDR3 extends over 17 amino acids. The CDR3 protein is CASSLTGGGPSYNEQFF. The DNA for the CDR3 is TGTGCCAGCAGCTTAACCGGCGGGGGGCCTTCCTACAATGAGCAGTTCTTC.

DNA for the CDR3: TGTGCCAGCAGGGCACGAAACACTGAAGCTTTCTTT. Its translation is CASRARNTEAFF. The chain links TRBV6-5 to TRBJ1-1, with unresolved D. The germline V gene has CDR1 MNHEY and CDR2 SVGAGI. V dropped 6 bases and J dropped 2 bases, with 7 bases sitting between them. This CDR3 is 12 amino acids long.

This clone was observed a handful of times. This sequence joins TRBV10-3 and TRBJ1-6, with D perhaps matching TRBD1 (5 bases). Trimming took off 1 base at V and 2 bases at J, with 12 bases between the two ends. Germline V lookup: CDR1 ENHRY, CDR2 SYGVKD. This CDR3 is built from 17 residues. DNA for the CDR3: TGTGCCATCAGTGAGTTTGGGGGGGATGCCTATAATTCACCCCTCCACTTT. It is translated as CAISEFGGDAYNSPLHF.